A selection of T cell receptor beta chains follows, all from one sample in a study of blood T cell repertoires in COVID-19. Produced via immunoSEQ multiplex PCR; TCRdb's table is partial and in-frame only. The sample records about 59,000 clones, approximately 92% being singletons. Sequencing input: peripheral blood. These TCRs come from an elderly man with acute or convalescent COVID-19. The CDR3 runs from the conserved cysteine through the conserved F or W. A D gene is named only where the DNA matches it firmly. The size field is filled for only some rows; it gives once, few, many or a size class.

cdr3_nt: TGTGCCTGGATTTTAACGGGGGGTGCCTACAATGAGCAGTTCTTC; cdr3_aa: CAWILTGGAYNEQFF; d_call: TRBD2; clone_size: NA; j_call: TRBJ2-1; v_call: TRBV30
cdr3_nt: TGCGCCAGCAGTCAATACCCAGCGCTCTCTGGAAACACCATATATTTT; cdr3_aa: CASSQYPALSGNTIYF; d_call: NA; clone_size: once; j_call: TRBJ1-3; v_call: TRBV23-1
cdr3_nt: TGCGCCAGCAGCTTGTTAGCGGGGCCTTACAATGAGCAGTTCTTC; cdr3_aa: CASSLLAGPYNEQFF; d_call: TRBD2; clone_size: NA; j_call: TRBJ2-1; v_call: TRBV5-1
cdr3_nt: TGTGCCAGCAGCGCCCGGACAGGGGAAGGCTACACCTTC; cdr3_aa: CASSARTGEGYTF; d_call: TRBD1; clone_size: once; j_call: TRBJ1-2; v_call: TRBV9
cdr3_nt: TGTGCCAGCAGTGACTGGGCGGTCCGTCGGAGGTGTTACGAGCAGTACTTC; cdr3_aa: CASSDWAVRRRCYEQYF; d_call: NA; clone_size: NA; j_call: TRBJ2-7; v_call: TRBV6-4
cdr3_nt: TGTGCCAGCAGTGCCCGCGACCGGGACAGACCCTACGAGCAGTACTTC; cdr3_aa: CASSARDRDRPYEQYF; d_call: TRBD1; clone_size: NA; j_call: TRBJ2-7; v_call: TRBV6-1
cdr3_nt: TGCAGCGCTGGATCTCAGGGATCTGAAGCTTTCTTT; cdr3_aa: CSAGSQGSEAFF; d_call: NA; clone_size: NA; j_call: TRBJ1-1; v_call: TRBV29-1
cdr3_nt: TGTGCCAGTAGTACACAGGGGTCTCCCTACAATGAGCAGTTCTTC; cdr3_aa: CASSTQGSPYNEQFF; d_call: TRBD1; clone_size: NA; j_call: TRBJ2-1; v_call: TRBV19
cdr3_nt: TGTGCCAGTACTATCCGGACAGGGTTATCCGGGGAGCTGTTTTTT; cdr3_aa: CASTIRTGLSGELFF; d_call: TRBD1; clone_size: NA; j_call: TRBJ2-2; v_call: TRBV19
cdr3_nt: TGTGCCAGCAGCTTCGGACTAGCGGGGGGCCCGGGAGATACGCAGTATTTT; cdr3_aa: CASSFGLAGGPGDTQYF; d_call: TRBD2; clone_size: NA; j_call: TRBJ2-3; v_call: TRBV7-2
cdr3_nt: TGCGCCAGCAGCCAAGAACTAGCGGTGAGCTCCTACGAGCAGTACTTC; cdr3_aa: CASSQELAVSSYEQYF; d_call: TRBD2; clone_size: NA; j_call: TRBJ2-7; v_call: TRBV4-1
cdr3_nt: TGTGCCAGCAGCCGGGACAGCCTTCAAGAGACCCAGTACTTC; cdr3_aa: CASSRDSLQETQYF; d_call: TRBD1; clone_size: NA; j_call: TRBJ2-5; v_call: TRBV5-4
cdr3_nt: TGTGCCAGCAGTGATGGGTCGCGCCACAGGGTGCCCTCGGAAAAACTGTTTTTT; cdr3_aa: CASSDGSRHRVPSEKLFF; d_call: NA; clone_size: once; j_call: TRBJ1-4; v_call: TRBV28
cdr3_nt: TGTGCCAGCAGCGGTTTCGGGACAGAGGACGGAAACACCATATATTTT; cdr3_aa: CASSGFGTEDGNTIYF; d_call: TRBD1; clone_size: NA; j_call: TRBJ1-3; v_call: TRBV9
cdr3_nt: TGTGCCATCAGTGAAGGGACAGTCTATGGCTACACCTTC; cdr3_aa: CAISEGTVYGYTF; d_call: TRBD1; clone_size: NA; j_call: TRBJ1-2; v_call: TRBV10-3
cdr3_nt: TGTGCCAGCAGACCGGGACAGAACTCCTACGAGCAGTACTTC; cdr3_aa: CASRPGQNSYEQYF; d_call: TRBD1; clone_size: NA; j_call: TRBJ2-7; v_call: TRBV6-6
cdr3_nt: TGTGCCATCAGTGACCCCGGACAAGGAGAGACCTACGAGCAGTACTTC; cdr3_aa: CAISDPGQGETYEQYF; d_call: NA; clone_size: NA; j_call: TRBJ2-7; v_call: TRBV10-3
cdr3_nt: TGCGCCAGCAGGGAACCGGGACAGGGGGTTTACGAGCAGTACTTC; cdr3_aa: CASREPGQGVYEQYF; d_call: TRBD1; clone_size: NA; j_call: TRBJ2-7; v_call: TRBV10-2
cdr3_nt: TGTGCCAGTAGTATGGCTGGGACAGGGGGGTTACTAAACATTCAGTACTTC; cdr3_aa: CASSMAGTGGLLNIQYF; d_call: TRBD1; clone_size: once; j_call: TRBJ2-4; v_call: TRBV19
cdr3_nt: TGTGCCTGGAGGGGGGCGGGGGGCTCGGAGACCCAGTACTTC; cdr3_aa: CAWRGAGGSETQYF; d_call: TRBD2; clone_size: NA; j_call: TRBJ2-5; v_call: TRBV30
cdr3_nt: TGTGCCAGCAGCCACGGGTCAGATACGCAGTATTTT; cdr3_aa: CASSHGSDTQYF; d_call: NA; clone_size: NA; j_call: TRBJ2-3; v_call: TRBV11-1
cdr3_nt: TGCGCCAGCAATCAGGGGGGCTATGGCTACACCTTC; cdr3_aa: CASNQGGYGYTF; d_call: TRBD1; clone_size: once; j_call: TRBJ1-2; v_call: TRBV10-2
cdr3_nt: TGCAGCTTCCCAGCGGGGGGCGTCTTACAAGAGACCCAGTACTTC; cdr3_aa: CSFPAGGVLQETQYF; d_call: TRBD2; clone_size: NA; j_call: TRBJ2-5; v_call: TRBV29-1
cdr3_nt: TGTGCCAGCAGCCCAACAGGGGGAGGTTACACTGAAGCTTTCTTT; cdr3_aa: CASSPTGGGYTEAFF; d_call: TRBD1; clone_size: NA; j_call: TRBJ1-1; v_call: TRBV5-4
cdr3_nt: TGTGCCAGTAGTATCAACAGGGACTATGGCTACACCTTC; cdr3_aa: CASSINRDYGYTF; d_call: NA; clone_size: once; j_call: TRBJ1-2; v_call: TRBV19
cdr3_nt: TGTGCCAGCAGTGTTACATTGGGACGGACTACATGGGGAGTCTACGAGCAGTACTTC; cdr3_aa: CASSVTLGRTTWGVYEQYF; d_call: NA; clone_size: NA; j_call: TRBJ2-7; v_call: TRBV6-1
cdr3_nt: TGTGCCAGCAGCCCGACAGGTTTATATGGCTACACCTTC; cdr3_aa: CASSPTGLYGYTF; d_call: NA; clone_size: NA; j_call: TRBJ1-2; v_call: TRBV6-5
cdr3_nt: TGTGCCAGCAGCTTGGCAGGGGACTATAATTCACCCCTCCACTTT; cdr3_aa: CASSLAGDYNSPLHF; d_call: NA; clone_size: once; j_call: TRBJ1-6; v_call: TRBV5-4